A single count supports the clone carrying this T cell receptor beta chain. Its specificity is not known. This record comes from a study of a mutant IDH1 vaccine in newly diagnosed glioma. Study details: Receipt of radiotherapy, temozolomide, or both preceded the study, and most received both.

Time point meaning: week 11, during vaccination. In the vaccine, a single dose held 300 ug of the mutant IDH1 20-mer peptide, along with topical imiquimod. Every donor had a new WHO grade 3 or 4 astrocytoma that was IDH1-mutant, with loss of nuclear ATRX. The germline gives CDR1 MNHNY, CDR2 SVGAGI (reference sequence). The CDR3 is 14 amino acids. V lost 0 bases and J lost 2, with 7 bases in between. Here immunoSEQ multiplex PCR was the method, and the copy in TCRdb shows in-frame clones only, minus some. Among around 120,000 clones, over 75% were seen once, and the ten largest hold 4.5% to 5.5%. Specimen: PBMCs, collected from a glioma patient whose treatment included an IDH1 peptide vaccine. The chain couples TRBV6-6 to TRBJ2-5; no clear D. This TCR came from a man aged 40-49 years with glioma. CDR3 protein: CASSYSTRQETQYF. The DNA of the CDR3 is TGTGCCAGCAGTTACTCGACCCGACAAGAGACCCAGTACTTC.